The source of this T cell receptor (beta chain) is a study of Ad26.COV2.S vaccination and SARS-CoV-2 variants. TCRdb's copy holds only in-frame clones and misses some; the assay was immunoSEQ multiplex PCR. The sample yields around 250,000 clones, 70% to 90% seen once. CDR1 and CDR2 (germline): SGHAT, FQNNGV. The CDR3 has 19 amino acids. Trimming stripped 1 base from V and 0 bases from J, with 20 bases between. Described treatment: over 15 received Ad26.COV2.S at low or high dose, single or two shots; 5 received placebo; per-sample allocation not given. Vaccine and placebo recipients were sampled on day 63 after the first injection.

The chain employs TRBV11-2 and TRBJ2-3, with a tentative D call TRBD2 (7 bases). The clonotype was recovered from a person aged 18 to 59 who received the Ad26.COV2.S COVID-19 vaccine or a placebo. Source: peripheral blood, taken in a trial of Ad26.COV2.S vaccine versus placebo. CDR3 in DNA: TGTGCCAGCAGCTTAGCCCCCTCGGCAGCGGGACATAGCACAGATACGCAGTATTTT. Amino acid sequence: CASSLAPSAAGHSTDTQYF.